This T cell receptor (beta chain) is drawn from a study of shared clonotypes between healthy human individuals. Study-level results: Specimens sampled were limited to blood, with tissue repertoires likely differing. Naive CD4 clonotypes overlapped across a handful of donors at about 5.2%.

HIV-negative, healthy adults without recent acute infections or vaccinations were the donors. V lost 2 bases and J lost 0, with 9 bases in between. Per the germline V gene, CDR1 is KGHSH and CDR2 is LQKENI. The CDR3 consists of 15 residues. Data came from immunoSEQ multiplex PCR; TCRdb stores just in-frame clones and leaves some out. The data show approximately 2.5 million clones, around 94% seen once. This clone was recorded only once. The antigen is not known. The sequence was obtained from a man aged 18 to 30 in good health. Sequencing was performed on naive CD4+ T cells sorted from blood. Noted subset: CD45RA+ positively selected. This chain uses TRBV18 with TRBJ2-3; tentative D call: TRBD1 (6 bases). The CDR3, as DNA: TGTGCCAGCTCACCAGGACAGCCAAGCACAGATACGCAGTATTTT. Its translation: CASSPGQPSTDTQYF.